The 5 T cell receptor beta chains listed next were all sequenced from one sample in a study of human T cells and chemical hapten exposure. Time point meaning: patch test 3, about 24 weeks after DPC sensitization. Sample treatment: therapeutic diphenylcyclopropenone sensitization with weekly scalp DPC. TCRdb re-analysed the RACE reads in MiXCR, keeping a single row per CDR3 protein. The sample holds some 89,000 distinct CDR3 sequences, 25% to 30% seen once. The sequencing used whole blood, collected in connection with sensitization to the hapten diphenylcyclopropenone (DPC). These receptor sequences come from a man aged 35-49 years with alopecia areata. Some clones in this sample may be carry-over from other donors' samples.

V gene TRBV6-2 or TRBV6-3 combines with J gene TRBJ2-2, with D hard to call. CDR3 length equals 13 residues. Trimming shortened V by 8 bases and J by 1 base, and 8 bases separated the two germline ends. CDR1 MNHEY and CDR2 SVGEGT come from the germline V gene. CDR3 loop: CASGFGNTGELFF. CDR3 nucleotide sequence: TGTGCCAGCGGGTTCGGGAACACCGGGGAGCTGTTTTTT.

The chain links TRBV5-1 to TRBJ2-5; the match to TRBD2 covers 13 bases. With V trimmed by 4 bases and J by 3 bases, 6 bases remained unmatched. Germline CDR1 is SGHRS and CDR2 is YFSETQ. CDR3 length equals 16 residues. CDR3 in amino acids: CASSPGTSGMKETQYF. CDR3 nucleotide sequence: TGCGCCAGCAGCCCCGGGACTAGCGGGATGAAAGAGACCCAGTACTTC.

This CDR3 is CASSVRLRGLAEHEQFF. As DNA, the CDR3 is TGTGCCAGCAGTGTAAGACTCAGGGGGCTAGCGGAACATGAGCAGTTCTTC. The V and J genes are TRBV3-1 and TRBJ2-1; tentatively, D is TRBD1 (8 bases). V was pared by 6 bases and J by 8 bases, with 26 bases between. Germline V gene lookup returns CDR1 LGHDT and CDR2 YNNKEL (reference sequence). The CDR3 is 17 residues long.

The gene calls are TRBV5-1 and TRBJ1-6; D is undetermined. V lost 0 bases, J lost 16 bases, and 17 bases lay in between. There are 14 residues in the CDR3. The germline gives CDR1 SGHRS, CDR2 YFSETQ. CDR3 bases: TGCGCCAGCAGCTTGGGAACTACCAGCAACGTACTCCACTTT. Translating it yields CASSLGTTSNVLHF.

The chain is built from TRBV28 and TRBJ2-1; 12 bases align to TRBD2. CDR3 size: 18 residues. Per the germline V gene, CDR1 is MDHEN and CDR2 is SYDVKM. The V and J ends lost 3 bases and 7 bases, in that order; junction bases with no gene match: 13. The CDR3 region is CASSFSLAGGPGWNEQFF. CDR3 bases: TGTGCCAGCAGTTTCTCCCTAGCGGGAGGGCCCGGTTGGAATGAGCAGTTCTTC.